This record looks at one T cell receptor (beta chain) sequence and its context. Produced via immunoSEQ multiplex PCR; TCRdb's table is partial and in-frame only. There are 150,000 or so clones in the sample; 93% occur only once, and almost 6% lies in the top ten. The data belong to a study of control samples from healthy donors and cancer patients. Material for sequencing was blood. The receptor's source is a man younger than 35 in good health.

CDR3 loop: CASSIQGQALQETQYF. The CDR3 DNA sequence: TGCGCCAGCAGCATACAGGGACAGGCCCTTCAAGAGACCCAGTACTTC. The chain carries TRBV5-1 and TRBJ2-5; 8 bases line up with TRBD1. Germline CDR1 and CDR2: SGHRS and YFSETQ. This CDR3 is 16 amino acids long. V gave up 4 bases and J gave up 2 bases; unmatched junction bases: 10.